One and the same sample provided the 10 T cell receptor beta chains below, sequenced in a study of PD-1 blockade in classical Hodgkin lymphoma. This table comes from immunoSEQ multiplex PCR, and its TCRdb copy is limited to in-frame clones, with some not included. The sample lists under 100,000 clones; roughly 84% were seen once. Each of the patients experienced relapse following autologous stem cell transplantation, and their brentuximab vedotin exposure differed. Sequenced here: peripheral blood mononuclear cells (PBMCs), sampled at baseline. These receptors were taken from a human donor with classical Hodgkin lymphoma.

By share, this clone counts as medium-sized. The chain couples TRBV5-8 to TRBJ2-2; D unclear. The germline V and J ends were trimmed by 2 bases and 5 bases, with 7 bases remaining between them. The CDR3 is made up of 13 amino acids. Germline V lookup: CDR1 SGHTS, CDR2 YDEGEE. The DNA for the CDR3 is TGTGCCAGCAGCTTTCGAGAAACCGGGGAGCTGTTTTTT. This sequence encodes CASSFRETGELFF.

This chain connects TRBV4-3 to TRBJ2-5, with a weak D call TRBD1 (6 bases). The closer fit of TRBJ2-7 to the DNA end suggests the J call may be wrong. The CDR3 has 15 amino acids. The germline V gene encodes CDR1 LGHNA and CDR2 YSLEER. CDR3 in DNA: TGCGCCAGCAGCCATAGAGGGGGTTTTGCCTACGAGCAGTACTTC. It yields the protein CASSHRGGFAYEQYF.

V usage is TRBV7-9 and J usage is TRBJ2-1, with TRBD2 identical over 7 bases. Germline CDR1 reads SEHNR; CDR2 reads FQNEAQ (reference sequence). The CDR3 sequence is 14 residues long. Trimming cost V 4 bases and J 6 bases; bases outside gene matches: 6. The CDR3 DNA is TGTGCCAGCAGCTGGCGGGAGCTGACCAATGAGCAGTTCTTC. Translated: CASSWRELTNEQFF.

The chain employs TRBV5-8 and TRBJ1-2, with D uncertain. The CDR3 is 12 residues long. Germline values: CDR1 SGHTS, CDR2 YDEGEE. Trimming cost V 6 bases and J 7 bases, with 13 bases left between them. The CDR3 bases are TGTGCCAGCACCCGAACCGAGTTTGGCTACACCTTC. Residues: CASTRTEFGYTF.

The chain carries TRBV28 and TRBJ2-1; D is uncertain. CDR1 MDHEN and CDR2 SYDVKM come from the germline V gene. The V and J ends lost 1 base and 9 bases respectively, with 16 bases between them. This CDR3 comprises 15 residues. The CDR3 DNA is TGTGCCAGCAGTTTATTCACCGCCGTGACTGGTGAGCAGTTCTTC. Translating gives CASSLFTAVTGEQFF.

This chain joins TRBV14 and TRBJ2-7, with TRBD1 matching over 8 bases. Losses at the gene ends were 2 bases for V and 5 bases for J; bases not matched to a gene: 8. Germline V CDR1 and CDR2: SGHDN, FVKESK. The CDR3 is 15 amino acids. This chain's CDR3 is CASSQLQGAWDEQYF. The CDR3, as DNA: TGTGCCAGCAGCCAACTTCAGGGGGCGTGGGACGAGCAGTACTTC.

This sequence joins TRBV6-4 and TRBJ2-3, with 10 bases aligning to TRBD1. The CDR3 spans 15 residues. The germline V gene encodes CDR1 MRHNA and CDR2 SNTAGT. J gave up 2 bases and V 6 bases, and 5 bases lay outside the gene matches. CDR3 residues: CASSTTGGLTDTQYF. CDR3 coding DNA: TGTGCCAGCAGCACGACAGGGGGCCTCACAGATACGCAGTATTTT.

The rearrangement joins TRBV27 to TRBJ1-6, with TRBD1 matching 8 bases. V gave up 6 bases and J gave up 7 bases; unmatched junction bases: 5. The CDR3 is 14 amino acids. The germline V gene has CDR1 MNHEY and CDR2 SMNVEV (reference sequence). The CDR3 coding sequence is TGTGCCAGCAGGAAGACAGGGGAGAATTCACCCCTCCACTTT. Its protein product is CASRKTGENSPLHF.

V is TRBV27 and J is TRBJ2-1, with D uncertain. Trimming took off 4 bases at V and 6 bases at J, with 16 bases between the two ends. The CDR3 totals 15 residues. Germline V CDR1 and CDR2: MNHEY, SMNVEV (reference sequence). The CDR3 nucleotides are TGTGCCAGCAGTTCCTCGGGCTACGCCATCAATGAGCAGTTCTTC. Its protein product is CASSSSGYAINEQFF.

This clone occurred once. This chain uses TRBV6-5 with TRBJ2-5; 7 nucleotides match TRBD1. There are 13 residues in the CDR3. The V and J ends lost 10 bases and 4 bases, in that order; junction bases with no gene match: 9. CDR1 is MNHEY, CDR2 SVGAGI, per germline. CDR3 coding DNA: TGTGCCACGTCCAGGGGGTCCGGAGAGACCCAGTACTTC. Translated: CATSRGSGETQYF.